The clone carrying this T cell receptor beta chain rates as medium-sized. No antigen is known for it. The entry originates in a study of T cells in Graves' hyperthyroidism and ophthalmopathy. Study-wide findings and caveats: Most thyroid-expanded clonotypes above 0.001 were also found in blood.

Pregnant or lactating patients were excluded, as were those with uncontrolled infection or other autoimmune disease. PBMCs stemmed from 8.5 to 10 ml fresh peripheral blood. Germline values: CDR1 SGHAT, CDR2 FQNNGV. V was pared by 5 bases and J by 6 bases, with 10 bases between. The CDR3 totals 13 residues. Amplified TCR beta CDR3 regions came from RNA transcripts. Primed by the HTBI set, a first-round RT-PCR was run on the TCR CDR3. TCRdb independently ran MiXCR on the multiplex PCR reads; one entry per CDR3 protein. The data contain some 360,000 distinct CDR3 sequences, roughly 14% of them seen just once; the ten biggest clones take up about 11%.

J is TRBJ2-2 and V is TRBV11-2, with unresolved D. The receptor comes from a woman aged 55-75 years with Graves' hyperthyroidism. The sample taken for sequencing was blood. For the CDR3, the DNA is TGTGCCAGCAGCCGAGAGGCAGCCGGGGAGCTGTTTTTT. It translates to CASSREAAGELFF.